The present entry profiles one TCR beta chain with its context. Its target is unknown. This CDR3 is also generated by other DNA sequences in the sample. Investigators spread the genomic DNA of each subset evenly over several immunoSEQ plates. Assay used: immunoSEQ multiplex PCR; TCRdb lists only in-frame clones, some missing. Here the sample spans roughly 850,000 clones, 90% to 98% being singletons. CD45RO-negative CD8 cells positively selected for CCR7 made up the naive population, which excluded terminally differentiated effector memory CD45RA+ cells. The source of the sample is a study of shared clonotypes between healthy human individuals. Overall study findings and caveats: Some clonotypes were shared by all four sorted-subset donors, while others were not shared. The non-shared ones had lower generation probabilities than the shared ones. Rarefaction exposed incomplete sorted-subset sequencing despite large depth.

The sequence derives from a man aged 30-40 years in good health. Sequenced material: naive CD8+ T cells sorted from blood.

The DNA of the CDR3 is TGCGCCAGCAGTGGATCGGGGAGCTCCTACGAGCAGTACTTC. Translated: CASSGSGSSYEQYF. The chain carries TRBV10-1 and TRBJ2-7; TRBD2 is a possible D gene (5 bases). The germline gives CDR1 WNHNN, CDR2 SYGVQD (reference sequence). This CDR3 comprises 14 residues. Trimming left V 4 bases short and J 0 bases short, with 10 bases between.